The 17 T cell receptor beta chains in this list originate from one sample, sequenced in a study of T cells after yellow fever vaccination. TCRdb re-called the 5' RACE reads with MiXCR, one entry per CDR3 protein. The table records about 500,000 distinct CDR3 sequences, around a sixth of them present only once. The material sequenced was PBMCs, taken about 5 days after the first yellow fever vaccination. The source is a man between 18 and 29 years old who received the YFV17D yellow fever vaccine.

J is TRBJ1-4 and V is TRBV28; no reliable D call. Germline V gives CDR1 MDHEN, CDR2 SYDVKM. Trimming took 5 bases from V and 4 from J, leaving 11 bases between them. This CDR3 region has 14 residues. The CDR3 DNA is TGTGCCAGCAGTGGTTCTGCGGTTAATGAAAAACTGTTTTTT. Its translation is CASSGSAVNEKLFF.

The chain combines TRBV6-2 or TRBV6-3 with TRBJ1-2, with 7 positions matching TRBD1. CDR3 size: 14 residues. Germline CDR1 is MNHEY and CDR2 is SVGEGT. The J segment lost 2 bases and the V segment lost 8 bases, leaving 8 bases of the junction unmatched. The CDR3 reads CASAGTATNYGYTF. The CDR3 nucleotides are TGTGCCAGCGCCGGGACAGCTACCAACTATGGCTACACCTTC.

The rearrangement links TRBV7-8 to TRBJ2-5, with no clear D. Looked up from germline, CDR1 is SGHVS and CDR2 is FQNEAQ. V was shortened by 7 bases and J by 2 bases, with 11 bases between the two germline ends. CDR3 length: 13 amino acids. As DNA, the CDR3 is TGTGCCAGCAACCAAGTCAGTCAAGAGACCCAGTACTTC. This codes for CASNQVSQETQYF.

This clonotype appeared a few times. This chain uses TRBV4-1 with TRBJ1-2, with D perhaps TRBD1 (6 bases). The CDR3 runs 14 residues. V dropped 0 bases and J dropped 6 bases, with 11 bases sitting between them. The germline V gene has CDR1 MGHRA and CDR2 YSYEKL. Written as DNA, the CDR3 is TGCGCCAGCAGCCAAGATTCAGGGGCGGATGGCTACACCTTC. The encoded protein is CASSQDSGADGYTF.

There are a few counts of this clonotype. The genes are TRBV3-1 and TRBJ2-3; 9 nucleotides line up with TRBD1. Germline V gives CDR1 LGHDT, CDR2 YNNKEL (reference sequence). The CDR3 length is 16 residues. V was pared by 1 base and J by 4 bases, with 6 bases of the junction left unmatched. The CDR3 spells CASSQARDRAPDTQYF. CDR3 DNA sequence: TGTGCCAGCAGCCAAGCCCGGGACAGGGCCCCAGATACGCAGTATTTT.

The genes are TRBV5-6 and TRBJ2-3; D is uncertain. Per germline, CDR1 SGHDT and CDR2 YYEEEE. V dropped 2 bases and J dropped 2 bases, with 12 bases sitting between them. The CDR3 has 15 residues. The CDR3 sequence: CASSLGNLITDTQYF. DNA for the CDR3: TGTGCCAGCAGCTTAGGGAACTTGATCACAGATACGCAGTATTTT.

The sample holds a few counts of this clonotype. V gene TRBV12-5 combines with J gene TRBJ1-1; TRBD1 might be the D (6 bases). V lost 4 bases and J 5 bases, leaving 20 bases between the germline ends. The CDR3 loop spans 16 amino acids. Per the germline V gene, CDR1 is LGHNT and CDR2 is FRNRAP. As DNA, the CDR3 is TGTGCTAGTGGTTCTGAACACCAGGGGACCTCTACTGAAGCTTTCTTT. Residues: CASGSEHQGTSTEAFF.

This clonotype was counted between two and nine times. V gene TRBV5-1 combines with J gene TRBJ2-4; no clear D. The V and J ends lost 4 bases and 2 bases respectively, with 22 bases between them. This CDR3 comprises 18 residues. Germline V gene data show CDR1 as SGHRS and CDR2 as YFSETQ. The CDR3 nucleotides are TGCGCCAGCAGCCTCGCACAGTTTGGGTCTGGGACCAAAAACATTCAGTACTTC. This sequence encodes CASSLAQFGSGTKNIQYF.

This clonotype was found a few times. The chain joins TRBV20-1 to TRBJ2-3; 8 nucleotides match TRBD2. V gave up 2 bases and J gave up 1 base; unmatched junction bases: 2. CDR1 DFQATT and CDR2 SNEGSKA come from the germline V gene (reference sequence). The CDR3 length is 14 residues. DNA for the CDR3: TGCAGTGCTAGAAAACTAGCGGGCACAGATACGCAGTATTTT. This sequence encodes CSARKLAGTDTQYF.

This clonotype was counted ten times or more. The genes are TRBV6-2 or TRBV6-3 and TRBJ1-1; 12 bases are a match to TRBD1. Germline CDR1 reads MNHEY; CDR2 reads SVGEGT. Trimming removed 4 bases from V and 5 bases from J; junction bases left unmatched: 8. This CDR3 comprises 16 residues. CDR3 nucleotide sequence: TGTGCCAGCAGTTCGGGACAGGGGGCACGAGGGACTGAAGCTTTCTTT. It specifies CASSSGQGARGTEAFF.

This sequence joins TRBV12-3 or TRBV12-4 and TRBJ2-7; possibly TRBD2 for D (5 bases). The CDR3 spans 14 residues. The CDR3 DNA is TGTGCCAGCAGCTTAGGACTCTTAGGCGGCGAGCAGTACGTC. It translates to CASSLGLLGGEQYV.

The chain couples TRBV5-6 to TRBJ2-5; a weak D match, TRBD1 (5 bases). The CDR3 spans 17 residues. The ends were cut back, 4 bases at V and 4 bases at J, with 23 bases in the middle. Germline V lookup: CDR1 SGHDT, CDR2 YYEEEE. This CDR3 reads CASSRKGFGQLGETQYF. The CDR3, as DNA: TGTGCCAGCAGCCGCAAGGGGTTCGGGCAGTTAGGAGAGACCCAGTACTTC.

The rearrangement links TRBV3-1 to TRBJ1-3; 7 nucleotides agree with TRBD1. J gave up 4 bases and V 6 bases, and 3 bases lay outside the gene matches. Per germline, CDR1 LGHDT and CDR2 YNNKEL (reference sequence). The CDR3 has 13 amino acids. The CDR3 DNA reads as TGTGCCAGCAGATCGGGACAGGGAAACACCATATATTTT. Its protein product is CASRSGQGNTIYF.

Ten or more counts support this clonotype. The rearrangement links TRBV3-1 to TRBJ2-3; D is unclear. The ends were cut back, 1 base at V and 6 bases at J, with 14 bases in the middle. There are 15 residues in the CDR3. Germline values: CDR1 LGHDT, CDR2 YNNKEL (reference sequence). The CDR3 loop is CASSQGNLETDTQYF. The DNA of the CDR3 is TGTGCCAGCAGCCAAGGAAATCTAGAGACGGATACGCAGTATTTT.

In its sample, this clonotype was seen a few times. The chain joins TRBV10-3 to TRBJ1-2; 9 nucleotides align to TRBD1. Germline V gives CDR1 ENHRY, CDR2 SYGVKD. This CDR3 is built from 14 residues. Losses at the gene ends were 0 bases for V and 8 bases for J; bases not matched to a gene: 4. The CDR3 sequence is CAISESRTGDGYTF. The CDR3 region has the DNA TGTGCCATCAGTGAGTCCAGGACAGGGGACGGCTACACCTTC.

This clonotype was found a few times. V gene TRBV10-3 combines with J gene TRBJ2-3; D may be TRBD1 (6 bases). The V gene lost 6 bases and the J gene lost 2 bases, with 24 bases spanning the gap. CDR3 size: 18 residues. Germline lookup yields CDR1 ENHRY and CDR2 SYGVKD. CDR3 in amino acids: CAIRDSLRPKRATDTQYF. In nucleotides, the CDR3 is TGTGCCATCAGGGACAGTCTAAGACCCAAAAGGGCCACAGATACGCAGTATTTT.

This chain joins TRBV4-3 and TRBJ2-3, with D maybe TRBD2 (5 bases). The V end lost 1 base, the J end lost 4 bases, and 9 bases lay between the germline ends. The length of the CDR3 is 14 residues. Germline CDR1 LGHNA, CDR2 YSLEER. The CDR3 sequence is CASSQGRTADTQYF. The CDR3 DNA follows: TGCGCCAGCAGCCAAGGGAGGACCGCAGATACGCAGTATTTT.